These 15 T cell receptor beta chains were all obtained from the same sample, sequenced in a study of blood T cell repertoires in COVID-19 (dated by TCRdb to 2018 to 2021). The method behind the library was the immunoSEQ multiplex PCR assay. TCRdb mirrors the immuneACCESS table, restricted to in-frame sequences. Some clones are absent from its copies; in checked studies, under half trace to an unresolved V gene, and the reason for the others is unknown. The sample records about 240,000 clones, more than 75% of which are singletons. Together, the top ten hold more than 6.5% of the sample. What was sequenced was peripheral blood. Every receptor here comes from a woman aged 65 to 85 with active or convalescent COVID-19.

This rearrangement joins TRBV5-6 to TRBJ1-5; the D gene is possibly TRBD1 (6 bases). Looked up from germline, CDR1 is SGHDT and CDR2 is YYEEEE. CDR3 size: 15 residues. The V gene lost 5 bases and the J gene lost 7 bases, with 19 bases spanning the gap. The CDR3 DNA follows: TGTGCCAGCAGTCAAGGGGGGGGTTTAAAACAGCCCCAGCATTTT. Amino acids: CASSQGGGLKQPQHF.

This clone was found once. The CDR3 loop reads CASRTQGSNQPQHF. CDR3 nucleotide sequence: TGTGCCAGTAGAACCCAGGGTAGCAATCAGCCCCAGCATTTT. The genes are TRBV19 and TRBJ1-5; maybe TRBD1 (5 bases). The CDR3 has 14 amino acids. V was trimmed by 6 bases and J by 0 bases, leaving 9 bases between them. Per the germline V gene, CDR1 is LNHDA and CDR2 is SQIVND (reference sequence).

The V gene is TRBV14, the J gene TRBJ2-3; 11 nucleotides match TRBD2. The CDR3 runs to 15 residues. V lost 4 bases, J lost 1 base, and 1 base stayed unmatched. Germline CDR1 reads SGHDN; CDR2 reads FVKESK. This chain's CDR3 is CASSPGLAGTDTQYF. The CDR3 DNA is TGTGCCAGCAGCCCGGGACTAGCGGGCACAGATACGCAGTATTTT.

The genes are TRBV4-3 and TRBJ2-1, with 7 bases aligning to TRBD2. The germline V gene encodes CDR1 LGHNA and CDR2 YSLEER. Losses at the gene ends were 2 bases for V and 5 bases for J; bases not matched to a gene: 15. The length of the CDR3 is 18 residues. The CDR3 nucleotides read TGCGCCAGCAGCCAACTTCCCCTGGGGACTACCAATCACAATGAGCAGTTCTTC. Translating gives CASSQLPLGTTNHNEQFF.

The J gene is TRBJ1-6, the V gene TRBV5-1; TRBD1 is a possible D gene (6 bases). The V end was cut by 7 bases, the J end by 6 bases, with 14 bases between. In germline, CDR1 is SGHRS, CDR2 YFSETQ. There are 14 residues in the CDR3. DNA for the CDR3: TGCGCCAGCCGTACTGGGACAACTAATTCACCCCTCCACTTT. This gives the protein CASRTGTTNSPLHF.

The chain uses TRBV25-1 and TRBJ1-4, with a weak D call TRBD1 (5 bases). V lost 3 bases to trimming and J lost 7 bases, with 12 bases between them. The CDR3 consists of 14 residues. Germline V CDR1 and CDR2: MGHDK, SYGVNS. The CDR3 spells CASSDYKRGEKLFF. The CDR3 DNA reads as TGTGCCAGCAGTGATTACAAAAGGGGTGAAAAACTGTTTTTT.

The genes are TRBV6-1 and TRBJ2-3; 11 nucleotides align to TRBD2. Germline lookup yields CDR1 MNHNS and CDR2 SASEGT. The CDR3 extends over 21 amino acids. The V gene end was trimmed by 5 bases and the J gene end by 4 bases; junction bases not matched to a gene: 23. The CDR3 here is CASSKGPNHPDLAGGSDTQYF. The CDR3 nucleotides read TGTGCCAGCAGTAAAGGCCCGAATCACCCGGATCTAGCGGGGGGATCAGATACGCAGTATTTT.

The chain employs TRBV5-5 and TRBJ1-5, with D perhaps TRBD1 (6 bases). The V gene's germline CDR1 is SGHKS and CDR2 YYEKEE (reference sequence). V was shortened by 2 bases and J by 7 bases, with 10 bases between the two germline ends. This CDR3 comprises 13 residues. The DNA for the CDR3 is TGTGCCAGCAGCTTAACGGGACAACAGCCCCAGCATTTT. Translating it yields CASSLTGQQPQHF.

The J gene is TRBJ2-7, the V gene TRBV6-5, with 11 bases that match TRBD2. The CDR3 covers 15 residues. The germline gives CDR1 MNHEY, CDR2 SVGAGI. V dropped 8 bases and J dropped 3; count of bases not matched to a gene: 9. The CDR3 region is CASVTSGGYLYEQYF. CDR3 bases: TGTGCCAGCGTAACTAGCGGGGGCTACCTCTACGAGCAGTACTTC.

V and J are TRBV27 and TRBJ1-5; D is undetermined. V shed 3 bases and J shed 6 bases, with 9 bases lying between them. The germline gives CDR1 MNHEY, CDR2 SMNVEV (reference sequence). The CDR3 has 13 residues. The CDR3 nucleotides are TGTGCCAGCAGTTTCCAGGTTAGTCAGCCCCAGCATTTT. As protein: CASSFQVSQPQHF.

V and J are TRBV5-1 and TRBJ1-1, with D unresolved. V shed 3 bases and J shed 1 base, with 16 bases lying between them. The CDR3 loop spans 16 amino acids. CDR1 is SGHRS, CDR2 YFSETQ, per germline. The CDR3 region is CASSSPERAQNTEAFF. CDR3 sequence (DNA): TGCGCCAGCAGCTCCCCGGAGAGGGCTCAGAACACTGAAGCTTTCTTT.

This clone was detected once. The chain has TRBV18 and TRBJ1-1; D uncertain. Trimming took off 0 bases at V and 1 base at J, with 12 bases between the two ends. Germline V CDR1 and CDR2: KGHSH, LQKENI. CDR3 length: 16 residues. In nucleotides, the CDR3 is TGTGCCAGCTCACCACCGGCAGGAAGGCAGAACACTGAAGCTTTCTTT. Its protein is CASSPPAGRQNTEAFF.

This chain joins TRBV6-6 and TRBJ1-1; 9 bases agree with TRBD1. The CDR3 is made up of 14 amino acids. The germline gives CDR1 MNHNY, CDR2 SVGAGI (reference sequence). V lost 10 bases, J lost 1 base, and 7 bases stayed unmatched. Here the CDR3 reads CATNQGQGNTEAFF. The CDR3 DNA follows: TGTGCCACCAACCAGGGACAGGGGAACACTGAAGCTTTCTTT.

The rearrangement uses TRBV9 and TRBJ2-5; TRBD2 is a possible D gene (5 bases). This CDR3 is built from 13 residues. CDR1 is SGDLS, CDR2 YYNGEE, per germline. Trimming took 0 bases from V and 7 from J, leaving 10 bases between them. The CDR3 spells CASSVGELVTQYF. The CDR3 region has the DNA TGTGCCAGCAGCGTAGGGGAACTAGTGACCCAGTACTTC.

This chain links TRBV3-1 (or the pseudogene TRBV3-2) with TRBJ1-6, with D perhaps matching TRBD1 (6 bases). The CDR3 covers 17 residues. Per the germline V gene, CDR1 is LGHDT and CDR2 is YNNKEL (reference sequence). Between the trimmed V and J ends, which lost 0 bases and 2 bases, there was a span of 11 bases. The CDR3 region has the DNA TGTGCCAGCAGCCAAGACCGAGGGGGAACCTATAATTCACCCCTCCACTTT. Protein product: CASSQDRGGTYNSPLHF.